This T cell receptor (beta chain) was profiled in a study of early T cells in non-severe SARS-CoV-2 infection. Study context: Chains were unpaired, as sequencing was done on bulk RNA from unsorted whole blood. Study results and limitations: Private and CD4 specificities were missed by VDJdb matching, skewed to anti-spike CD8.

On this clonotype: Its antigen is still unknown.

The trim removed 3 bases at V and 4 bases at J, leaving 10 bases unmatched. The CDR3 is 15 residues long. In germline, CDR1 is DFQATT, CDR2 SNEGSKA (reference sequence). Individually, cDNA molecules had unique molecular identifiers attached to them. One entry per CDR3 protein results from TCRdb running MiXCR on the 5' RACE reads. The profile shows about 70,000 distinct CDR3 sequences, 13% to 15% of them singletons. The rearrangement links TRBV20-1 to TRBJ1-1; the match to TRBD1 covers 8 bases. The specimen comprised whole blood, sampled at baseline. The origin of this receptor is an adult who was a healthcare worker with PCR-confirmed SARS-CoV-2 infection or an uninfected control (not recorded which). The CDR3 region has the DNA TGCAGTGCTAGTGAAATCGGGACAGGTGGCACTGAAGCTTTCTTT. Its protein product is CSASEIGTGGTEAFF.